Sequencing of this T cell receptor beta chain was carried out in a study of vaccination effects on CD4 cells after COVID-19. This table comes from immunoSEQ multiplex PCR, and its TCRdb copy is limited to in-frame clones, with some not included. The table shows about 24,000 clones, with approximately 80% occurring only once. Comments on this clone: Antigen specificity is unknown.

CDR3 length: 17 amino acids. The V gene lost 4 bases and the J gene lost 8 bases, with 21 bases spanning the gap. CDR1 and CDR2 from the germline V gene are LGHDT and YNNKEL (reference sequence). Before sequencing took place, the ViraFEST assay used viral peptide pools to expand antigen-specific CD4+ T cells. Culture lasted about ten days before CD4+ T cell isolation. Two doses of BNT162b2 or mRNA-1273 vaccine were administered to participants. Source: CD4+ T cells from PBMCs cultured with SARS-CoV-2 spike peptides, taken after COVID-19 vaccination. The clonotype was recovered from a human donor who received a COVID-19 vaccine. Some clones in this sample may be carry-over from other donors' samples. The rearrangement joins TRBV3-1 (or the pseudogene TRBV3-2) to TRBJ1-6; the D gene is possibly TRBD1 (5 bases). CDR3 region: CASSLNSGRLDDSPLHF. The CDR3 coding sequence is TGTGCCAGCAGCCTGAACTCGGGACGTTTGGACGATTCACCCCTCCACTTT.